This T cell receptor beta chain was captured by sequencing in a study of cytomegalovirus exposure and HLA in healthy donors. Study background: About 85 million unique TCR sequences came from HLA-typed donors in an early release. Study-level results: The study put under 200 TCR beta chains on its list as cytomegalovirus-associated.

Notes on this clone: As yet, its antigen is unknown.

With V trimmed by 0 bases and J by 12 bases, 14 bases remained unmatched. From germline, CDR1 is SGHAT and CDR2 FQNNGV. The CDR3 has 17 amino acids. The PCR contained 60 Vbeta and 13 Jbeta primers. Original handling: Per a later analysis, the number of unique TCR beta chains was approximately 80 million, of which roughly 10 million were shared. Measured with immunoSEQ multiplex PCR; TCRdb has only the in-frame clones, and not every one. Clone size and the V and J calls come from that table; the DNA yielded D and trimming. The sample contains more than 150,000 clones, 84% of which appear only once. The sequence was collected from a boy between 2 and 15 years old in good health and CMV-seronegative. Sequencing was done on a sample of PBMCs. The gene calls are TRBV11-2 and TRBJ2-1, with 10 bases lining up with TRBD2. CDR3: CASSLDRLAGALTGQFF. For the CDR3, the DNA is TGTGCCAGCAGCTTAGATCGTCTAGCGGGAGCCCTTACTGGGCAGTTCTTC.